The 27 T cell receptor beta chains listed next were all sequenced from one sample in a study of cytomegalovirus exposure and HLA in healthy donors. Primers included in the PCR were 60 Vbeta and 13 Jbeta primers. Assay: immunoSEQ multiplex PCR; the TCRdb copy retains only in-frame clones and omits some. The sample carries 110,000 to 150,000 clones, approximately 80% recorded once. The specimen sequenced was PBMCs. These receptors came from a middle-aged woman in good health and CMV-seropositive.

The genes are TRBV7-3 and TRBJ2-5; D uncertain. The closer fit of TRBJ2-7 to the DNA end suggests the J call may be wrong. Germline values: CDR1 SGHTA, CDR2 FQGTGA. The CDR3 is made up of 10 amino acids. The CDR3 reads CASSPLEQYF. CDR3 DNA sequence: TGTGCCAGCAGCCCCCTCGAGCAGTACTTC.

J is TRBJ1-5 and V is TRBV28; TRBD1 is a possible D gene (5 bases). Trimming took 5 bases from V and 1 from J, leaving 21 bases between them. Germline CDR1 reads MDHEN; CDR2 reads SYDVKM. The CDR3 sequence is 18 residues long. The DNA of the CDR3 is TGTGCCAGCAGTGATCCGACAGTCCCCTATGGGAGCAATCAGCCCCAGCATTTT. Protein: CASSDPTVPYGSNQPQHF.

J is TRBJ2-7 and V is TRBV4-2, with D unresolved. This CDR3 is built from 12 residues. Germline V CDR1 and CDR2: LGHNA, YNFKEQ. V lost 1 base and J lost 7, with 8 bases in between. CDR3 sequence reads: CASSQATGEQYF. Written as DNA, the CDR3 is TGTGCCAGCAGCCAAGCGACTGGGGAGCAGTACTTC.

V gene TRBV14 combines with J gene TRBJ1-1; D remains unclear. The CDR3 length is 13 residues. Germline values: CDR1 SGHDN, CDR2 FVKESK. V was trimmed by 1 base and J by 11 bases, leaving 14 bases between them. CDR3 loop: CASSQVIGSGAFF. The CDR3 nucleotides read TGTGCCAGCAGCCAAGTTATCGGCAGCGGGGCTTTCTTT.

The CDR3 sequence: CASSLAGSNEQFF. CDR3 DNA: TGTGCCAGCAGCTTGGCCGGGAGCAATGAGCAGTTCTTC. The chain employs TRBV5-4 and TRBJ2-1; a possible D gene is TRBD2 (6 bases). The V end lost 0 bases, the J end lost 6 bases, and 7 bases lay between the germline ends. This CDR3 has 13 amino acids. Germline CDR1 and CDR2: SGHNT and YYREEE (reference sequence).

This clone was counted only a few times. The V call is TRBV5-6, the J call TRBJ2-7; D may be TRBD1 (6 bases). The CDR3 is 17 residues long. Trimming stripped 2 bases from V and 6 bases from J, with 24 bases between. Germline lookup yields CDR1 SGHDT and CDR2 YYEEEE. The CDR3 spells CASSFSLRKGVFGEQYF. As DNA, the CDR3 is TGTGCCAGCAGCTTTAGTTTGAGGAAGGGGGTCTTCGGCGAGCAGTACTTC.

The V call is TRBV7-2, the J call TRBJ1-2; TRBD1 matches 7 bases. The CDR3 consists of 15 residues. The trim removed 5 bases at V and 7 bases at J, leaving 13 bases unmatched. The germline V gene has CDR1 SGHTA and CDR2 FQGNSA. Written as DNA, the CDR3 is TGTGCCAGCAGCCCACCTCAGGGGGTTTTTTTTGGCTACACCTTC. Translated, it gives CASSPPQGVFFGYTF.

This rearrangement joins TRBV9 to TRBJ2-2; 10 bases match TRBD2. CDR1 and CDR2 (germline): SGDLS, YYNGEE. This CDR3 comprises 16 residues. Trimming at V came to 0 bases and at J to 7 bases, leaving 6 bases not matched to a gene. Written as DNA, the CDR3 is TGTGCCAGCAGCGTAGGAGCGGGGGGGCTAGTCGGGGAGCTGTTTTTT. Translating gives CASSVGAGGLVGELFF.

The chain has TRBV28 and TRBJ1-5, with D perhaps matching TRBD1 (6 bases). The CDR3 is 15 residues long. Looked up from germline, CDR1 is MDHEN and CDR2 is SYDVKM. With 8 bases removed from V and 7 bases from J, the gap between germline ends came to 21 bases. The CDR3 here is CASHEGDRTAQPQHF. Written as DNA, the CDR3 is TGTGCCAGCCACGAAGGCGACAGGACCGCCCAGCCCCAGCATTTT.

This clone was counted a few times. The V call is TRBV29-1, the J call TRBJ2-3; 7 positions match TRBD2. This CDR3 contains 13 residues. V shed 6 bases, J shed 2 bases, and the junction held 5 bases outside the gene matches. Germline loops: CDR1 SQVTM, CDR2 ANQGSEA. The CDR3 here is CSVGGGFTDTQYF. Written as DNA, the CDR3 is TGCAGCGTGGGGGGGGGTTTCACAGATACGCAGTATTTT.

J is TRBJ2-1 and V is TRBV4-3, with 7 bases matching TRBD2. J gave up 4 bases and V 0 bases, and 6 bases lay outside the gene matches. CDR3 length: 16 residues. Germline V gives CDR1 LGHNA, CDR2 YSLEER. The DNA of the CDR3 is TGCGCCAGCAGCCAAGATGTTAGCGGGTATTACAATGAGCAGTTCTTC. Protein product: CASSQDVSGYYNEQFF.

CDR3 region: CASSPDILEQFF. The CDR3 DNA sequence: TGTGCCAGCAGCCCGGACATCCTCGAGCAGTTCTTC. This rearrangement joins TRBV11-2 to TRBJ2-1, with D possibly matching TRBD1 (5 bases). There are 12 residues in the CDR3. Germline V lookup: CDR1 SGHAT, CDR2 FQNNGV. The V end lost 5 bases, the J end lost 10 bases, and 12 bases lay between the germline ends.

In its sample, this clone was seen once. The rearrangement uses TRBV5-4 and TRBJ2-1, with 12 bases identical to TRBD2. CDR3 length equals 15 residues. The V and J ends lost 5 bases and 5 bases, in that order; junction bases with no gene match: 5. The germline gives CDR1 SGHNT, CDR2 YYREEE (reference sequence). The CDR3 loop reads CASRKLAGGNNEQFF. CDR3 nucleotide sequence: TGTGCCAGCAGAAAACTAGCGGGAGGAAACAATGAGCAGTTCTTC.

The genes are TRBV28 and TRBJ1-1, with 8 bases aligning to TRBD1. The germline V gene has CDR1 MDHEN and CDR2 SYDVKM. The CDR3 has 16 residues. Losses at the gene ends were 6 bases for V and 7 bases for J; bases not matched to a gene: 16. The CDR3 region has the DNA TGTGCCAGCAGACCTGGGGGGACAGGTCCACATCTTGAAGCTTTCTTT. This codes for CASRPGGTGPHLEAFF.

The chain is built from TRBV23-1 and TRBJ2-2, with 7 bases lining up with TRBD1. TRBV23-1 is sorted into the ORF group, with uncertain function. The V and J ends lost 2 bases and 6 bases, in that order; junction bases with no gene match: 9. CDR3 size: 16 residues. The CDR3 nucleotides are TGCGCCAGCAGTCAACCCGGACAGGAAGTGGCCGGGGAGCTGTTTTTT. Its translation: CASSQPGQEVAGELFF.

This chain links TRBV7-2 with TRBJ2-3; 11 positions match TRBD2. The CDR3 runs to 19 residues. With 5 bases clipped from V and 3 bases from J, the junction kept 16 bases outside the gene matches. In germline, CDR1 is SGHTA, CDR2 FQGNSA. Here the CDR3 reads CASSVALALAGGGTDTQYF. The CDR3 DNA follows: TGTGCCAGCAGCGTCGCCTTAGCCCTAGCGGGGGGCGGGACAGATACGCAGTATTTT.

This chain joins TRBV30 and TRBJ1-4; TRBD1 might be the D (6 bases). V lost 7 bases, J lost 6 bases, and 15 bases lay in between. CDR1 and CDR2 (germline): GTSNPN, SVGIG (reference sequence). This CDR3 is built from 13 residues. The CDR3 DNA is TGTGCCTCCCAGGGAGAGGGGGATGAAAAACTGTTTTTT. Protein product: CASQGEGDEKLFF. The full variable domain, completed using reference TRBV30 and TRBJ1-4, is SQTIHQWPATLVQPVGSPLSLECTVEGTSNPNLYWYRQAAGRGLQLLFYSVGIGQISSEVPQNLSASRPQDRQFILSSKKLLLSDSGFYLCASQGEGDEKLFFGSGTQLSVL.

This chain connects TRBV7-3 to TRBJ2-7; 9 bases line up with TRBD1. The CDR3 contains 18 residues. Germline V gene lookup returns CDR1 SGHTA and CDR2 FQGTGA. The V and J ends lost 5 bases and 2 bases, in that order; junction bases with no gene match: 16. CDR3 sequence: CASSLRGQGQGSTYEQYF. The CDR3 DNA reads TGTGCCAGCAGCCTAAGGGGACAGGGACAAGGTTCGACCTACGAGCAGTACTTC.

The table lists this clone with a count of one. The chain uses TRBV29-1 and TRBJ2-5; D is perhaps TRBD1 (5 bases). Germline loops: CDR1 SQVTM, CDR2 ANQGSEA. The CDR3 has 13 residues. The V end lost 5 bases, the J end lost 5 bases, and 15 bases lay between the germline ends. The DNA for the CDR3 is TGCAGCGTTTTTTGGGCAGGGCGGGAGACCCAGTACTTC. Translation gives CSVFWAGRETQYF.

This chain joins TRBV4-3 and TRBJ1-2; maybe TRBD1 (5 bases). This CDR3 spans 13 amino acids. CDR1 and CDR2 from the germline V gene are LGHNA and YSLEER. V was pared by 0 bases and J by 7 bases, with 9 bases between. The CDR3 here is CASSQDGGGGYTF. DNA for the CDR3: TGCGCCAGCAGCCAAGATGGGGGGGGTGGCTACACCTTC.

The chain carries TRBV6-1 and TRBJ2-7, with a possible D match to TRBD2 (6 bases). Trimming left V 0 bases short and J 0 bases short, with 9 bases between. The germline V gene encodes CDR1 MNHNS and CDR2 SASEGT. This CDR3 is built from 15 residues. In nucleotides, the CDR3 is TGTGCCAGCAGTGAAGCAGGAGGGGTCTCCTACGAGCAGTACTTC. This codes for CASSEAGGVSYEQYF.

This sequence joins TRBV30 and TRBJ2-7, with D possibly matching TRBD2 (5 bases). The CDR3 spans 14 residues. The germline gives CDR1 GTSNPN, CDR2 SVGIG (reference sequence). V was clipped by 8 bases and J by 9 bases, with 26 bases between them. Here the CDR3 DNA reads TGTGCCACTTCCCCGGGGTTCACGTTTTTGGGGCAGTACTTC. Residues: CATSPGFTFLGQYF. Full variable domain (rest looked up from reference TRBV30 and TRBJ2-7): SQTIHQWPATLVQPVGSPLSLECTVEGTSNPNLYWYRQAAGRGLQLLFYSVGIGQISSEVPQNLSASRPQDRQFILSSKKLLLSDSGFYLCATSPGFTFLGQYFGPGTRLTVT.

The chain links TRBV29-1 to TRBJ2-1, with a possible D match to TRBD1 (5 bases). This CDR3 is 14 amino acids long. V was shortened by 6 bases and J by 4 bases, with 16 bases between the two germline ends. Germline CDR1 is SQVTM and CDR2 is ANQGSEA. The CDR3 spells CSVWTTKGYNEQFF. DNA of the CDR3: TGCAGCGTCTGGACAACCAAGGGATACAATGAGCAGTTCTTC.

The chain carries TRBV7-5 and TRBJ2-3; whether TRBD2, the table's D call, matches the DNA was not checked. TRBV7-5 is flagged as a pseudogene. This CDR3 comprises 16 residues. The CDR3 region has the DNA TGTGCCAGAAGCCTTACTTTCGAGGGAGTCACAGATACGCAGTATTTT. Translating gives CARSLTFEGVTDTQYF.

The chain joins TRBV29-1 to TRBJ1-5; no clear D. The V end lost 4 bases, the J end lost 1 base, and 11 bases lay between the germline ends. Looked up from germline, CDR1 is SQVTM and CDR2 is ANQGSEA. The CDR3 extends over 14 amino acids. CDR3 region: CSVVDGGSNQPQHF. For the CDR3, the DNA is TGCAGCGTTGTTGATGGAGGGAGCAATCAGCCCCAGCATTTT.

The chain links TRBV27 to TRBJ2-1; 14 bases align to TRBD2. CDR1 and CDR2 from the germline V gene are MNHEY and SMNVEV (reference sequence). Germline trimming cut 3 bases from V and 7 bases from J; bases unmatched to any gene: 5. CDR3 length: 16 residues. CDR3 loop: CASSLRLAGGQNEQFF. The CDR3 nucleotides read TGTGCCAGCAGTTTGAGACTAGCGGGAGGGCAGAATGAGCAGTTCTTC.

This clone was seen more than once but under ten times. The V and J genes are TRBV19 and TRBJ1-1; D is possibly TRBD1 (6 bases). The CDR3 consists of 12 residues. The V and J ends lost 2 bases and 7 bases respectively, with 8 bases between them. Germline lookup yields CDR1 LNHDA and CDR2 SQIVND (reference sequence). The CDR3 region is CASSITGSEAFF. The CDR3, as DNA: TGTGCCAGTAGTATAACAGGGAGTGAAGCTTTCTTT. Supplemented by reference TRBV19 and TRBJ1-1, the full variable domain reads DGGITQSPKYLFRKEGQNVTLSCEQNLNHDAMYWYRQDPGQGLRLIYYSQIVNDFQKGDIAEGYSVSREKKESFPLTVTSAQKNPTAFYLCASSITGSEAFFGQGTRLTVV.